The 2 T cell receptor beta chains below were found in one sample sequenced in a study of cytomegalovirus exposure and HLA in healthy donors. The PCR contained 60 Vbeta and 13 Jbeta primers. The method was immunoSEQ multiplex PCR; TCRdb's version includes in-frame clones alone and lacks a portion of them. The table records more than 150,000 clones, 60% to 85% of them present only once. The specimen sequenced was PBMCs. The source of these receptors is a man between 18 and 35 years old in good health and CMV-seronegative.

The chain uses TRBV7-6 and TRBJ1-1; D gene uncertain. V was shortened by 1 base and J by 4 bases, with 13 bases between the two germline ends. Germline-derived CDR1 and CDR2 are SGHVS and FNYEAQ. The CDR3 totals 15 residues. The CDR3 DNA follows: TGTGCCAGCAGCTTAGGGATACCGGGGTCCACTGAAGCTTTCTTT. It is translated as CASSLGIPGSTEAFF.

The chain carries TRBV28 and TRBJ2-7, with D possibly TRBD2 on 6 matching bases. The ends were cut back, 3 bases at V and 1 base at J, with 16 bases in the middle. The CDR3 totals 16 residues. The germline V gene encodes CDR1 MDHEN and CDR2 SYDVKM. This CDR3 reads CASSFGGGDGSYEQYF. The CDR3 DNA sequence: TGTGCCAGCAGTTTCGGCGGAGGGGATGGATCCTACGAGCAGTACTTC.